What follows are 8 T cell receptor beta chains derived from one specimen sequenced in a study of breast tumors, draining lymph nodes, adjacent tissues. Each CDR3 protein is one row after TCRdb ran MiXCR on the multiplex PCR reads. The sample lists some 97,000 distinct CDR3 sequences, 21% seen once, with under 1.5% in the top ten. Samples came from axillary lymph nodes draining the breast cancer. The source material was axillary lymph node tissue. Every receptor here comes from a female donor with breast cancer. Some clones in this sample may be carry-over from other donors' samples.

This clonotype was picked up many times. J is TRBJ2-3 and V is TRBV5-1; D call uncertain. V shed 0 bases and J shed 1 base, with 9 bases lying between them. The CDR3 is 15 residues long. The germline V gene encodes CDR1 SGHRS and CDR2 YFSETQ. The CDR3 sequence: CASSLDGYGTDTQYF. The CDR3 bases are TGCGCCAGCAGCTTGGATGGATATGGCACAGATACGCAGTATTTT.

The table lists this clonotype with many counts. For the CDR3, the DNA is TGCGCCAGCACTGACGCAGGGGTTCGCTACGAGCAGTACTTC. Its translation: CASTDAGVRYEQYF. The J gene is TRBJ2-7, the V gene TRBV5-1, with TRBD1 as a possible D gene (6 bases). V was pared by 6 bases and J by 3 bases, with 16 bases between. Germline assignment: CDR1 SGHRS and CDR2 YFSETQ. This CDR3 contains 14 residues.

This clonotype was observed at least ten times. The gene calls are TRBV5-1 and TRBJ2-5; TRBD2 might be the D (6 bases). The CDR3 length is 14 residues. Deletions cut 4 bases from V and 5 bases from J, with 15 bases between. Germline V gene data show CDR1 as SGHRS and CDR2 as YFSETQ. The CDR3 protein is CASSPVGGGETQYF. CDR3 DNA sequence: TGCGCCAGCAGCCCGGTGGGGGGAGGCGAGACCCAGTACTTC.

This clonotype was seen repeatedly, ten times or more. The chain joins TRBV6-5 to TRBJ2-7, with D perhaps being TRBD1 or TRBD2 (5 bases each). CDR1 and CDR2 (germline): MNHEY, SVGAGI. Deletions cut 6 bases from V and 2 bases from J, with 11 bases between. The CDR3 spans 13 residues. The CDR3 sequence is CASSVGPPYEQYF. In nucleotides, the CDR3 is TGTGCCAGCAGCGTGGGACCGCCCTACGAGCAGTACTTC.

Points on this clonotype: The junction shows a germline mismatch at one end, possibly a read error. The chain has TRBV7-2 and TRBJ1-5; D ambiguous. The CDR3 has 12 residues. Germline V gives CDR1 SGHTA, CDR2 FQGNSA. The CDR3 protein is CASSSPNRPQHF. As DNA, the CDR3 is TGTGCCAGCAGCTCCCCTAATCGGCCCCAGCATTTT.

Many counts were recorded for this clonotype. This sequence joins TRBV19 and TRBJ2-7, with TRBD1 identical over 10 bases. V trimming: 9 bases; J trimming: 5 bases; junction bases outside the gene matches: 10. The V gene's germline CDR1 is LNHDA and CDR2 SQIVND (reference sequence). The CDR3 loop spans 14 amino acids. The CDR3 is CASHAGTGVNEQYF. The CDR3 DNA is TGTGCCAGCCACGCCGGGACAGGGGTGAACGAGCAGTACTTC.

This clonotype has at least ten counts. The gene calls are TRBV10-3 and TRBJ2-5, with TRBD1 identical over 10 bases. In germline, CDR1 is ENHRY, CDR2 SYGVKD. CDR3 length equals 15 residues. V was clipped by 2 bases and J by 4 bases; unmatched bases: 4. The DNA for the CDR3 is TGTGCCATCAGTGAGGGGACAGGGGTAACAGAGACCCAGTACTTC. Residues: CAISEGTGVTETQYF.

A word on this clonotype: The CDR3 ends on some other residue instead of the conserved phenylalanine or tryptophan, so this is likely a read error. The CDR3 region has the DNA TGTGCCAGCAGCGACCCTCAGACAGGGATTGTCACAGATACGCAGTATTCT. Protein: CASSDPQTGIVTDTQYS. This chain joins TRBV5-4 and TRBJ2-3, with 7 bases lining up with TRBD1. The CDR3 is made up of 17 amino acids. The V gene's germline CDR1 is SGHNT and CDR2 YYREEE (reference sequence). V gave up 4 bases and J gave up 2 bases; unmatched junction bases: 13.